These T cell receptor beta chains were read from a single sample in a study of blood T cell repertoires in COVID-19. Repertoires were generated with immunoSEQ multiplex PCR, while TCRdb's copy carries only in-frame clones and drops some. The table lists approximately 310,000 clones, approximately 89% of them singletons. Sequencing input: peripheral blood. Receptors were obtained from a woman aged 45-65 years who had recovered from COVID-19. Each CDR3 is given with its conserved first and last residue. A D gene is named only where the DNA matches it firmly. Size is stated for part of the rows, as once, few or many counts, or as a class when the clone is expanded.

J gene	clone size	V gene	D gene	CDR3 DNA	CDR3 protein
TRBJ2-3	-	TRBV7-9	TRBD1	TGTGCCAGCAGAGAAAGCAGGGGGCAAGATACGCAGTATTTT	CASRESRGQDTQYF
TRBJ1-1	-	TRBV29-1	TRBD1	TGCAGCGCACCGGGACAGGGCCCGAACACTGAAGCTTTCTTT	CSAPGQGPNTEAFF
TRBJ1-5	-	TRBV30	-	TGTGCCTGGAGCAAACCGGGAGCACAAAGGGATCAGCCCCAGCATTTT	CAWSKPGAQRDQPQHF
TRBJ1-3	-	TRBV5-5	TRBD1	TGTGCCAGCAGCCTAGGGACAGTTGGAAACACCATATATTTT	CASSLGTVGNTIYF
TRBJ2-1	-	TRBV28	TRBD2	TGTGCCAGCAGTTTATCCCTCGGGGGGTCCTACAATGAGCAGTTCTTC	CASSLSLGGSYNEQFF
TRBJ1-2	few	TRBV28	-	TGTGCCAGCCTATGGGGTGAGGGAGGCTACACCTTC	CASLWGEGGYTF
TRBJ2-5	-	TRBV7-9	-	TGTGCCAGCAGCTTAGCGGGGGAGGCCCAAGAGACCCAGTACTTC	CASSLAGEAQETQYF
TRBJ1-2	-	TRBV10-3	-	TGTGCCATCAGTCCGGGTCCGACCGGTGGAGGCTACACCTTC	CAISPGPTGGGYTF
TRBJ2-3	-	TRBV20-1	-	TGCAGTGCTAGTCCGCGGGATATCGCCACAGATACGCAGTATTTT	CSASPRDIATDTQYF
TRBJ1-5	-	TRBV27	-	TGTGCCAGCAGTTGGGGTTCGGGGGGCGGCCAGCCCCAGCATTTT	CASSWGSGGGQPQHF
TRBJ2-7	-	TRBV13	TRBD2	TGTGCCAGCAGCCGGATCAGCGGGGGTTACGAGCAGTACTTC	CASSRISGGYEQYF
TRBJ2-3	-	TRBV6-2/TRBV6-3	-	TGTGCCAGCAGTTGGAGGCGGTCTAGCACAGATACGCAGTATTTT	CASSWRRSSTDTQYF
TRBJ1-1	-	TRBV5-6	TRBD1	TGTGCCAGCAGCGTCACACCGGGACAGGGAACTGAAGCTTTCTTT	CASSVTPGQGTEAFF
TRBJ2-7	-	TRBV18	-	TGTGCCAGCTCACCACCGCGGGACTCCTACGAGCAGTACTTC	CASSPPRDSYEQYF
TRBJ2-7	-	TRBV19	TRBD1	TGTGCCAGTAGTGTCACCGGGACAGGGGTCTCCGAGCAGTACTTC	CASSVTGTGVSEQYF
TRBJ1-1	-	TRBV19	-	TGTGCCAGTAGCGGGTGGGACACTGAAGCTTTCTTT	CASSGWDTEAFF
TRBJ2-5	-	TRBV5-6	TRBD2	TGTGCCAGCAGCCGTGGGACTAGCGGGGGCCTAGGGACCCAGTACTTC	CASSRGTSGGLGTQYF
TRBJ2-7	-	TRBV29-1	TRBD2	TGCAGCGTTGATAGCGGGACCGACACCTACGAGCAGTACTTC	CSVDSGTDTYEQYF
TRBJ2-4	-	TRBV19	TRBD1	TGTGCCAGTAGTTCACCCAATACAGGGGGCCGGAACATTCAGTACTTC	CASSSPNTGGRNIQYF
TRBJ2-1	-	TRBV3-1/TRBV3-2	-	TGTGCCAGCAACTCGGGTGGTAGGCAGTTCTTC	CASNSGGRQFF
TRBJ1-3	-	TRBV9	-	TGTGCCAGCAGCGTAGCTATCTCTGGAAACACCATATATTTT	CASSVAISGNTIYF
TRBJ1-6	-	TRBV2	-	TGTGCCAGCAGCGTGGACAGCGTCTATAATTCACCCCTCCACTTT	CASSVDSVYNSPLHF
TRBJ1-1	-	TRBV19	TRBD1	TGTGCCAGCACCCGCCTTCCGGGACAGACGAACACTGAAGCTTTCTTT	CASTRLPGQTNTEAFF
TRBJ1-2	-	TRBV7-2	-	TGTGCCAGCAGGAGACCTCCCGGGGGCTACACCTTC	CASRRPPGGYTF